The sequence of this T cell receptor beta chain was determined in a study of human T cells and chemical hapten exposure. Study in general: Variability of per-sample TCR yields stemmed mainly from small differences in pooled library volume. Points from the study as a whole: Among TCRs, those above 1 in 1000 frequency were unaffected by DPC sensitization.

Extraction yielded total RNA from whole blood (unfractionated). With V trimmed by 5 bases and J by 0 bases, 3 bases remained unmatched. Germline assignment: CDR1 SGHAT and CDR2 FQNNGV. The CDR3 has 16 amino acids. This clonotype showed up many times. Its specificity is not known. Within the library, unique molecular identifiers were attached to each individual cDNA molecule. Under the authors' procedure: Across samples, TCR counts had a median of roughly 100,000 and ranged from roughly 20,000 to 690,600. One entry per CDR3 protein, called by TCRdb with MiXCR from the 5' RACE reads. These V and J calls originate from TCRdb's pipeline instead of the authors' own analysis. Among about 81,000 distinct CDR3 sequences listed, more than 7% were seen once.

This sequence originates from a male donor in good health. The chain is built from TRBV11-2 and TRBJ2-4; 11 bases agree with TRBD2. The CDR3 DNA follows: TGTGCCAGCAGCACAGGACTAGCGGGAGCCAAAAACATTCAGTACTTC. Residues: CASSTGLAGAKNIQYF. The complete variable domain, with remaining parts taken from reference TRBV11-2 and TRBJ2-4, reads EAGVAQSPRYKIIEKRQSVAFWCNPISGHATLYWYQQILGQGPKLLIQFQNNGVVDDSQLPKDRFSAERLKGVDSTLKIQPAKLEDSAVYLCASSTGLAGAKNIQYFGAGTRLSVL.